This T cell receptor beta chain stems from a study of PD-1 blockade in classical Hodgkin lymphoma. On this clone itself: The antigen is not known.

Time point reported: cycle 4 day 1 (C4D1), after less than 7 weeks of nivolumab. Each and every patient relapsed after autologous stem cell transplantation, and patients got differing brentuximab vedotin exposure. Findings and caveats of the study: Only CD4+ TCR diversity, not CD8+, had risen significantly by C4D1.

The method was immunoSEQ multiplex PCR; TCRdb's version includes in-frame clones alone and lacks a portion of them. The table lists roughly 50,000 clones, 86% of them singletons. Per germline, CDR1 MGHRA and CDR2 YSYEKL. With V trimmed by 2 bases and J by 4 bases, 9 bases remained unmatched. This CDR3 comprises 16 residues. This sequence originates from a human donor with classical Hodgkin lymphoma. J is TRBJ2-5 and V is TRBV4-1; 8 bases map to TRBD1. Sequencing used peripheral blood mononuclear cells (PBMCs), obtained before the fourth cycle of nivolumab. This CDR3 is CASSQPTRGRGETQYF. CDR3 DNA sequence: TGCGCCAGCAGCCAACCCACCAGGGGGCGCGGAGAGACCCAGTACTTC.